These 22 T cell receptor beta chains were sequenced from one sample in a study of T-cell reconstitution after alpha-beta-depleted transplantation in children. Library preparation (for TCRbeta) was performed with unique molecular identifiers. One entry per CDR3 protein results from TCRdb running MiXCR on the PCR reads. Among some 300,000 distinct CDR3 sequences listed, roughly a tenth were seen once. Sequences were derived from PBMCs, sampled before TCRalphabeta/CD19-depleted stem cell transplant. These receptors were obtained from a boy younger than two with acute myeloid leukemia, due to receive a stem cell transplant.

About this clonotype itself: Given a much more abundant clone one base away, this may be a read error. V and J are TRBV20-1 and TRBJ2-7; a possible D gene is TRBD2 (6 bases). The CDR3 covers 15 residues. V was shortened by 0 bases and J by 4 bases, with 16 bases between the two germline ends. Germline CDR1 is DFQATT and CDR2 is SNEGSKA (reference sequence). CDR3 in amino acids: CSARDPGDPPYEQYF. CDR3 sequence (DNA): TGCAGTGCTAGAGATCCGGGGGACCCTCCGTACGAGCAGTACTTC.

This clonotype was seen at least ten times. J is TRBJ2-1 and V is TRBV12-3 or TRBV12-4, with D possibly TRBD2 on 5 matching bases. V shed 6 bases and J shed 9 bases, with 12 bases lying between them. The length of the CDR3 is 12 residues. CDR3 bases: TGTGCCAGCAGGGCTCGGGAAGTTGAGCAGTTCTTC. Its translation is CASRAREVEQFF.

This clonotype was detected only a few times. CDR3 sequence: CASSTGGSYGYTF. In DNA, the CDR3 is TGTGCCAGCAGTACAGGGGGAAGCTATGGCTACACCTTC. The chain uses TRBV12-3 or TRBV12-4 and TRBJ1-2; TRBD1 agrees at 8 bases. The CDR3 runs to 13 residues. V was pared by 5 bases and J by 4 bases, with 3 bases of the junction left unmatched.

There are many counts of this clonotype. The chain has TRBV20-1 and TRBJ2-2; D remains ambiguous. Germline V gene lookup returns CDR1 DFQATT and CDR2 SNEGSKA (reference sequence). V was trimmed by 6 bases and J by 2 bases, leaving 7 bases between them. The CDR3 has 12 residues. The CDR3 DNA follows: TGCAGTGCCACCCCCAACACCGGGGAGCTGTTTTTT. As protein: CSATPNTGELFF.

V and J are TRBV3-1 and TRBJ1-5, with 9 bases that match TRBD1. The germline V gene encodes CDR1 LGHDT and CDR2 YNNKEL (reference sequence). This CDR3 is 18 amino acids long. V lost 4 bases to trimming and J lost 1 base; unmatched junction nucleotides: 11. For the CDR3, the DNA is TGTGCCAGCAGCCCCGGGACAGGGAGCCTAGGCAGCAATCAGCCCCAGCATTTT. Encoded protein: CASSPGTGSLGSNQPQHF.

Many counts were recorded for this clonotype. This sequence joins TRBV6-1 and TRBJ2-3; 10 bases are a match to TRBD2. Trimming removed 6 bases from V and 2 bases from J; junction bases left unmatched: 11. CDR3 length equals 17 residues. Germline CDR1 and CDR2: MNHNS and SASEGT. CDR3 in DNA: TGTGCCAGCAGCATGACGGGACTAGCGCGCATCACAGATACGCAGTATTTT. Translating it yields CASSMTGLARITDTQYF.

In this sample, this clonotype turned up many times. The chain uses TRBV25-1 and TRBJ2-5; 8 bases line up with TRBD1. Germline CDR1 MGHDK, CDR2 SYGVNS. The CDR3 length is 16 residues. V lost 2 bases to trimming and J lost 3 bases; unmatched junction nucleotides: 8. CDR3 region: CASSESFGQGEETQYF. The DNA of the CDR3 is TGTGCCAGCAGTGAAAGCTTTGGACAGGGAGAAGAGACCCAGTACTTC. The full variable domain, completed using reference TRBV25-1 and TRBJ2-5, is EADIYQTPRYLVIGTGKKITLECSQTMGHDKMYWYQQDPGMELHLIHYSYGVNSTEKGDLSSESTVSRIRTEHFPLTLESARPSHTSQYLCASSESFGQGEETQYFGPGTRLLVL.

The V and J genes are TRBV2 and TRBJ2-1, with D unresolved. V was trimmed by 3 bases and J by 7 bases, leaving 10 bases between them. This CDR3 has 13 residues. Germline CDR1 is SNHLY and CDR2 is FYNNEI. The CDR3 reads CASSDGWANEQFF. The CDR3 coding sequence is TGTGCCAGCAGTGATGGTTGGGCTAATGAGCAGTTCTTC.

This clonotype was detected ten times or more. The chain recombines TRBV7-2 with TRBJ2-5; 9 positions match TRBD2. The V segment lost 4 bases and the J segment 4 bases; nucleotides outside the gene matches: 13. Per the germline V gene, CDR1 is SGHTA and CDR2 is FQGNSA. The CDR3 totals 17 residues. This CDR3 reads CASSSTWTSVGGETQYF. As DNA, the CDR3 is TGTGCCAGCAGCTCAACGTGGACTAGCGTTGGGGGAGAGACCCAGTACTTC.

This chain links TRBV9 with TRBJ2-5; TRBD2 matches at 13 bases. Germline V gives CDR1 SGDLS, CDR2 YYNGEE. With V trimmed by 4 bases and J by 5 bases, 8 bases remained unmatched. This CDR3 is built from 16 residues. As DNA, the CDR3 is TGTGCCAGCAGCCCTAGACTAGCGGGGGGCGGGGAGACCCAGTACTTC. Translating it yields CASSPRLAGGGETQYF.

This clonotype was counted ten times or more. The chain recombines TRBV20-1 with TRBJ1-1; tentative D call: TRBD1 (6 bases). Germline CDR1 is DFQATT and CDR2 is SNEGSKA (reference sequence). The CDR3 covers 13 residues. V shed 3 bases and J shed 4 bases, with 12 bases lying between them. The DNA of the CDR3 is TGCAGTGCTAGGACCAGGGGTTCCACTGAAGCTTTCTTT. This translates into CSARTRGSTEAFF.

This clonotype was recorded at least ten times. This sequence joins TRBV3-1 and TRBJ1-5; no reliable D call. There are 13 residues in the CDR3. V was clipped by 1 base and J by 4 bases, with 5 bases between them. The V gene's germline CDR1 is LGHDT and CDR2 YNNKEL (reference sequence). CDR3 nucleotide sequence: TGTGCCAGCAGCCAAGTCTCGAATCAGCCCCAGCATTTT. As protein: CASSQVSNQPQHF. Supplemented by reference TRBV3-1 and TRBJ1-5, the full variable domain reads DTAVSQTPKYLVTQMGNDKSIKCEQNLGHDTMYWYKQDSKKFLKIMFSYNNKELIINETVPNRFSPKSPDKAHLNLHINSLELGDSAVYFCASSQVSNQPQHFGDGTRLSIL.

This clonotype was observed at least ten times. CDR3 sequence: CASSAALNTEAFF. CDR3 DNA sequence: TGTGCCAGCAGTGCCGCACTGAACACTGAAGCTTTCTTT. The chain employs TRBV28 and TRBJ1-1; D uncertain. V lost 5 bases to trimming and J lost 0 bases, with 7 bases between them. Germline V gene sequence: CDR1 MDHEN, CDR2 SYDVKM. The CDR3 covers 13 residues.

The sample holds many counts of this clonotype. This chain joins TRBV3-1 and TRBJ2-7; perhaps TRBD1 as D (6 bases). Germline assignment: CDR1 LGHDT and CDR2 YNNKEL (reference sequence). The CDR3 loop spans 13 amino acids. V lost 5 bases and J lost 4, with 12 bases in between. This CDR3 is CASSTGTPYEQYF. For the CDR3, the DNA is TGTGCCAGCAGCACCGGGACACCTTACGAGCAGTACTTC.

In this sample, this clonotype turned up many times. V gene TRBV20-1 combines with J gene TRBJ1-5; D not certain. The CDR3 loop spans 15 amino acids. Germline V gene data show CDR1 as DFQATT and CDR2 as SNEGSKA (reference sequence). V lost 4 bases to trimming and J lost 3 bases, with 16 bases between them. CDR3 nucleotide sequence: TGCAGTGCTACGACCTTTAGCAGCGTCAATCAGCCCCAGCATTTT. Amino acids: CSATTFSSVNQPQHF.

V gene TRBV19 combines with J gene TRBJ1-1; TRBD1 is a possible D gene (5 bases). CDR1 is LNHDA and CDR2 is SQIVND in the germline V gene (reference sequence). This CDR3 has 14 amino acids. V gave up 5 bases and J gave up 7 bases, with 17 bases separating them. The CDR3 bases are TGTGCCAGTAGTCCAGGGTTCGGAGCGCTTGAAGCTTTCTTT. Translated, it gives CASSPGFGALEAFF.

The sample holds a few counts of this clonotype. V usage is TRBV7-9 and J usage is TRBJ1-4; perhaps TRBD1 as D (6 bases). Germline V gene sequence: CDR1 SEHNR, CDR2 FQNEAQ (reference sequence). Trimming removed 1 base at V and 8 bases at J, with 8 bases between. The CDR3 has 13 residues. CDR3 sequence reads: CASSLVGTEKLFF. For the CDR3, the DNA is TGTGCCAGCAGCTTAGTCGGGACAGAAAAACTGTTTTTT.

This clonotype was seen repeatedly, ten times or more. The genes are TRBV5-1 and TRBJ1-5; D not certain. The germline CDR1 and CDR2 sequences are SGHRS and YFSETQ. This CDR3 has 15 residues. V was cut by 0 bases and J by 0 bases, with 7 bases left in between. CDR3 DNA: TGCGCCAGCAGCTTGGACGGAGGTAGCAATCAGCCCCAGCATTTT. This codes for CASSLDGGSNQPQHF.

The table lists this clonotype with many counts. The chain recombines TRBV10-3 with TRBJ2-1, with 10 nucleotides matching TRBD2. The ends lost 6 bases at V and 8 bases at J; junction bases unmatched: 7. Germline loops: CDR1 ENHRY, CDR2 SYGVKD. The CDR3 sequence is 14 residues long. The CDR3 nucleotides read TGTGCCATCAGACTAGCGGGAAGGATGGATGAGCAGTTCTTC. Amino acid sequence: CAIRLAGRMDEQFF.

This clonotype showed up many times. This chain links TRBV5-1 with TRBJ2-7; D remains unclear. Germline CDR1 is SGHRS and CDR2 is YFSETQ. This CDR3 contains 13 residues. V was trimmed by 0 bases and J by 2 bases, leaving 6 bases between them. CDR3 nucleotide sequence: TGCGCCAGCAGCTTGGTCGTCCCCTACGAGCAGTACTTC. Protein sequence: CASSLVVPYEQYF.

This clonotype occurred many times. This chain joins TRBV20-1 and TRBJ2-1, with 7 positions matching TRBD2. V was clipped by 3 bases and J by 2 bases; unmatched bases: 1. CDR3 size: 13 residues. CDR1 is DFQATT, CDR2 SNEGSKA, per germline (reference sequence). CDR3 DNA: TGCAGTGCTAGCGGGAGGACCTACAATGAGCAGTTCTTC. Translation gives CSASGRTYNEQFF.

In its sample, this clonotype was seen a few times. The chain uses TRBV3-1 and TRBJ2-7; no reliable D call. The ends were cut back, 0 bases at V and 5 bases at J, with 11 bases in the middle. This CDR3 region has 14 residues. Germline loops: CDR1 LGHDT, CDR2 YNNKEL (reference sequence). The CDR3 here is CASSQEVRIDEQYF. The CDR3 DNA reads TGTGCCAGCAGCCAAGAGGTCAGGATCGACGAGCAGTACTTC.